These 20 T cell receptor beta chains were all obtained from the same sample, sequenced in a study of monozygotic twins with inflammatory bowel disease. TCRdb reworked the 5' RACE reads into one entry per CDR3 protein, no DNA. The listing contains approximately 150,000 distinct CDR3 sequences. Sequencing was performed on blood. Every receptor here comes from a human donor with ulcerative colitis or Crohn's disease, or a healthy co-twin of an affected twin (not recorded which).

This rearrangement joins TRBV2 to TRBJ1-1; TCRdb outputs TRBD1, but without DNA this stays unchecked. CDR1 is SNHLY, CDR2 FYNNEI, per germline. The CDR3 spans 12 residues. The CDR3: CASKNRATEAFF.

Here the CDR3 reads CASSSYSIGGYEQYF. The chain joins TRBV7-9 to TRBJ2-7; TCRdb's D gene call, TRBD1, goes unchecked for lack of DNA. The CDR3 contains 15 residues. From germline, CDR1 is SEHNR and CDR2 FQNEAQ (reference sequence).

The chain couples TRBV7-9 to TRBJ2-7; as DNA is missing, the TRBD1 call by TCRdb cannot be tested. This CDR3 contains 15 residues. Germline loops: CDR1 SEHNR, CDR2 FQNEAQ (reference sequence). The CDR3 is CASSLYQGGPYEQYF.

V is TRBV25-1 and J is TRBJ2-2. This CDR3 contains 12 residues. Germline V CDR1 and CDR2: MGHDK, SYGVNS. Here the CDR3 reads CASSEFTGELFF. Variable domain in full (rest from reference TRBV25-1 and TRBJ2-2): EADIYQTPRYLVIGTGKKITLECSQTMGHDKMYWYQQDPGMELHLIHYSYGVNSTEKGDLSSESTVSRIRTEHFPLTLESARPSHTSQYLCASSEFTGELFFGEGSRLTVL.

V gene TRBV3-1 combines with J gene TRBJ1-5. Looked up from germline, CDR1 is LGHDT and CDR2 is YNNKEL (reference sequence). This CDR3 comprises 13 residues. CDR3 protein: CASSQDLAGPQHF.

V usage is TRBV5-5 and J usage is TRBJ2-5; without DNA, the TCRdb call of TRBD1 cannot be checked. Germline V gives CDR1 SGHKS, CDR2 YYEKEE (reference sequence). CDR3 size: 16 residues. This CDR3 reads CASSLEAWTGGETQYF.

This chain connects TRBV20-1 to TRBJ1-1; with no DNA, the TCRdb D assignment of TRBD1 cannot be verified. Germline assignment: CDR1 DFQATT and CDR2 SNEGSKA (reference sequence). The CDR3 spans 13 residues. The CDR3 loop reads CSAPYGAASEAFF.

This rearrangement joins TRBV7-3 to TRBJ1-2. In germline, CDR1 is SGHTA, CDR2 FQGTGA. This CDR3 contains 13 residues. CDR3 amino acids: CASSLGREDGYTF.

The CDR3 sequence is CASSSKFGVTEAFF. The rearrangement uses TRBV11-2 and TRBJ1-1. This CDR3 spans 14 amino acids. CDR1 SGHAT and CDR2 FQNNGV come from the germline V gene.

The chain links TRBV5-1 to TRBJ1-2; the D call of TRBD1 rests on TCRdb alone, since no DNA is present to check it. CDR1 and CDR2 from the germline V gene are SGHRS and YFSETQ. The CDR3 consists of 14 residues. The CDR3 here is CASSPRDKYYGYTF.

The chain carries TRBV11-2 and TRBJ2-5; no DNA is available, so the TRBD2 call from TCRdb remains unchecked. The CDR3 has 18 residues. The germline CDR1 and CDR2 sequences are SGHAT and FQNNGV. CDR3 region: CASSRNILAGALGETQYF.

The chain joins TRBV28 to TRBJ1-5. CDR3 length: 12 residues. Germline V CDR1 and CDR2: MDHEN, SYDVKM. The CDR3 protein is CASSLGWQPQHF.

The V gene is TRBV12-3 or TRBV12-4, the J gene TRBJ2-4; lacking DNA, the TRBD2 call made by TCRdb goes unchecked. The CDR3 is 14 residues long. CDR3 sequence reads: CASSFGPGENIQYF.

The CDR3 spells CASQEAWGNTEAFF. The chain uses TRBV6-1 and TRBJ1-1; TCRdb's D gene call, TRBD1, goes unchecked for lack of DNA. This CDR3 contains 14 residues. Germline V gives CDR1 MNHNS, CDR2 SASEGT.

J is TRBJ2-3 and V is TRBV7-2; TCRdb lists TRBD1, though no DNA is available to test this call. The germline gives CDR1 SGHTA, CDR2 FQGNSA. CDR3 length: 13 amino acids. CDR3 in amino acids: CASSIQGPDTQYF.

The V gene is TRBV5-1, the J gene TRBJ1-2; TCRdb designates TRBD1, a call that cannot be tested without DNA. The CDR3 has 15 amino acids. Germline CDR1 reads SGHRS; CDR2 reads YFSETQ. CDR3 protein: CASSSIQGVIDGYTF.

The chain couples TRBV20-1 to TRBJ2-1; TCRdb's D gene call, TRBD1, goes unchecked for lack of DNA. Germline V gene data show CDR1 as DFQATT and CDR2 as SNEGSKA (reference sequence). The CDR3 length is 14 residues. CDR3: CSARLRQGGNEQFF.

The chain is built from TRBV20-1 and TRBJ2-7; TCRdb's assignment of TRBD1 cannot be checked, as there is no DNA. From germline, CDR1 is DFQATT and CDR2 SNEGSKA (reference sequence). This CDR3 spans 13 amino acids. This CDR3 is CSASPKTGREQYF.

The chain employs TRBV9 and TRBJ2-3; the D call of TRBD2 rests on TCRdb alone, since no DNA is present to check it. This CDR3 comprises 16 residues. The V gene's germline CDR1 is SGDLS and CDR2 YYNGEE. The chain's CDR3 is CASRRGGGIGTDTQYF.

The rearrangement links TRBV5-6 to TRBJ2-1; TCRdb reports TRBD2, a call that lacks DNA to check it against. The CDR3 sequence is 15 residues long. The germline V gene encodes CDR1 SGHDT and CDR2 YYEEEE. This chain's CDR3 is CASRYGLVRNNEQFF.